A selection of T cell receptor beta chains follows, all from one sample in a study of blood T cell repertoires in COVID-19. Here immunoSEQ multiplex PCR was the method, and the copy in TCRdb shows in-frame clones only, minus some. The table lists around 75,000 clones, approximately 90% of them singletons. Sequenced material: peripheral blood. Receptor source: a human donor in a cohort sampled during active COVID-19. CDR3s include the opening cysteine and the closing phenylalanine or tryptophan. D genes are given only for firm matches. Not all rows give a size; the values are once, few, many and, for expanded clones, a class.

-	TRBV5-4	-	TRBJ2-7	CASSWRGAGEQYF	TGTGCCAGCAGCTGGAGGGGTGCTGGGGAGCAGTACTTC
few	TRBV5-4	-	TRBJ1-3	CASSPAGSEASGNTIYF	TGTGCCAGCAGCCCGGCGGGTTCGGAAGCCTCTGGAAACACCATATATTTT
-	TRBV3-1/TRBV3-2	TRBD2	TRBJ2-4	CASSQGLAWNIQYF	TGTGCCAGCAGCCAAGGACTAGCGTGGAACATTCAGTACTTC
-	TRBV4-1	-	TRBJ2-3	CASSPLTFTDTQYF	TGCGCCAGCAGCCCACTGACATTCACAGATACGCAGTATTTT
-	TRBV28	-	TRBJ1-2	CASSRVNYGYTF	TGTGCCAGCAGCAGGGTTAACTATGGCTACACCTTC
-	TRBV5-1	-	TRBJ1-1	CASSPAGQNTEAFF	TGCGCCAGCAGCCCAGCGGGACAGAACACTGAAGCTTTCTTT
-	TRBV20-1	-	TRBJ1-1	CSWTDNTEAFF	TGCAGTTGGACAGACAACACTGAAGCTTTCTTT
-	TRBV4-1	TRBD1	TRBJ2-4	CASSQPGQAVGNIQYF	TGCGCCAGCAGCCAACCCGGACAGGCTGTTGGGAACATTCAGTACTTC
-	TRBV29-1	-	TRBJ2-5	CSALPRLGQQETQYF	TGCAGCGCCCTGCCGCGACTGGGACAACAAGAGACCCAGTACTTC
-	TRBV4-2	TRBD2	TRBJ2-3	CASSQEWTSGRDTQYF	TGTGCCAGCAGCCAAGAATGGACTAGCGGGAGGGATACGCAGTATTTT
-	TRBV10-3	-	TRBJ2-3	CAISERGSTDTQYF	TGTGCCATCAGTGAGCGCGGGAGCACAGATACGCAGTATTTT
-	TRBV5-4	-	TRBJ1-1	CASSLVGRANTEAFF	TGTGCCAGCAGCTTGGTCGGCAGGGCGAACACTGAAGCTTTCTTT
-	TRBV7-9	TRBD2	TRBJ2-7	CASSGGLAGGYEQYF	TGTGCCAGCAGCGGGGGACTAGCGGGAGGGTACGAGCAGTACTTC
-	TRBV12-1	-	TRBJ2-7	CASSFGLADSYEQYF	TGTGCCAGCAGCTTTGGACTAGCGGACTCCTACGAGCAGTACTTC
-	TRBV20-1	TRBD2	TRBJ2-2	CSASASGRRTGELFF	TGCAGTGCTAGTGCCAGCGGGAGACGCACCGGGGAGCTGTTTTTT
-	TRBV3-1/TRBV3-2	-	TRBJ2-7	CASSRRVEQYF	TGTGCCAGCAGCCGACGGGTCGAGCAGTACTTC
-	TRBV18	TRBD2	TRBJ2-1	CASSPPGLAEVNEQFF	TGTGCCAGCTCACCTCCGGGACTAGCGGAGGTCAATGAGCAGTTCTTC
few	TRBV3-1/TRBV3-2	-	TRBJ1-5	CASSRDSLVGLIFPYQPQHF	TGTGCCAGCAGCCGGGATTCGTTGGTGGGGCTGATTTTCCCCTATCAGCCCCAGCATTTT
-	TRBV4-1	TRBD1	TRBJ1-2	CASSQDHGTGVNYGYTF	TGCGCCAGCAGCCAAGATCATGGGACAGGGGTTAACTATGGCTACACCTTC
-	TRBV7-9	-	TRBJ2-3	CASSPVTDTQYF	TGTGCCAGCAGCCCCGTTACAGATACGCAGTATTTT
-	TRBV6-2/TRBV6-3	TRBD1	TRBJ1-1	CASSSPLGDREVGTEAFF	TGTGCCAGCAGTTCGCCTCTCGGGGACAGGGAGGTCGGTACTGAAGCTTTCTTT
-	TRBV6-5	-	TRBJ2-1	CASRHREDNEQFF	TGTGCCAGCAGGCACCGGGAAGACAATGAGCAGTTCTTC